This paragraph covers one TCR beta chain sequence. As processed by the authors: Amplification from reference gene primers served as the basis for estimated nucleated cell counts. Clones were sequenced by immunoSEQ multiplex PCR, and TCRdb holds only the in-frame ones, with some missing. That table is the source of V, J and clone size, and D and trimming were worked out from the DNA. The sample yields roughly 260,000 clones, about 90% seen once. This sample was taken from a study of blood T cell repertoires in COVID-19. Study as a whole: COVID-19 samples collected from the United States, Italy and Spain covered acute and convalescent phases.

The specimen sequenced was peripheral blood. This receptor was taken from a woman between 40 and 50 years old with acute or convalescent COVID-19.

The chain's CDR3 is CASSRGKNQPQHF. As DNA, the CDR3 is TGTGCCAGCTCCAGGGGGAAGAATCAGCCCCAGCATTTT. The chain has TRBV6-5 and TRBJ1-5, with TRBD1 matching 7 bases. This CDR3 has 13 amino acids. J was trimmed by 4 bases and V by 8 bases; bases with no gene match: 5. Germline CDR1 is MNHEY and CDR2 is SVGAGI.